The subject of this entry is one T cell receptor (beta chain). Antigen: not known. This record belongs to a study of OX40 agonist ivuxolimab in advanced cancers. Background on the study: In this trial design, patients received ivuxolimab intravenously at 0.01 to 10 mg/kg every 2 weeks. Partial responses were recorded for three patients, including one with hepatocellular carcinoma and two with cutaneous melanoma.

This CDR3 is 13 amino acids long. In germline, CDR1 is MDHEN, CDR2 SYDVKM. The V end was cut by 5 bases, the J end by 7 bases, with 15 bases between. Whole-study findings and limits: Dosing at 0.1 to 3.0 mg/kg was accompanied by clonal expansion of CD4+ and CD8+ blood T cells by week 6. The antigen specificity of the peripheral T cells (those that were expanded) was not determined.

Method: immunoSEQ multiplex PCR; TCRdb's copy keeps in-frame clones and lacks some. The table records about 64,000 clones, around 84% of them present only once. V usage is TRBV28 and J usage is TRBJ2-7; no clear D. The origin of this receptor is an adult with an advanced solid tumor such as melanoma, head and neck, liver or kidney cancer. This sample comprised CD4+ or CD8+ T cells sorted from blood, obtained in a trial of the OX40 agonist ivuxolimab. The CDR3 DNA sequence: TGTGCCAGCAGTCTCAACCCGGGCTGGGAGCAGTACTTC. Translating it yields CASSLNPGWEQYF.